Below, 9 T cell receptor beta chains from the same sample are listed, as sequenced in a study of cytomegalovirus exposure and HLA in healthy donors. The PCR employed 60 Vbeta primers together with 13 Jbeta primers. Method: immunoSEQ multiplex PCR; TCRdb's copy keeps in-frame clones and lacks some. The sample contains roughly 160,000 clones, 75% of which appear only once. Sequencing input: PBMCs. These receptors all stem from a female donor in good health and CMV-seronegative.

V gene TRBV2 combines with J gene TRBJ2-3, with a tentative D call TRBD2 (6 bases). This CDR3 region has 15 residues. Germline values: CDR1 SNHLY, CDR2 FYNNEI. V lost 6 bases, J lost 1 base, and 14 bases lay in between. CDR3 in amino acids: CASREGEGGTDTQYF. The DNA for the CDR3 is TGTGCCAGCAGGGAGGGAGAAGGGGGCACAGATACGCAGTATTTT.

The chain links TRBV4-3 to TRBJ1-2, with TRBD1 matching 7 bases. The germline CDR1 and CDR2 sequences are LGHNA and YSLEER. The CDR3 loop spans 14 amino acids. V was clipped by 8 bases and J by 2 bases; unmatched bases: 8. The CDR3 DNA reads as TGCGCCAGCTCGTCGGACAGGTCGAACTATGGCTACACCTTC. It encodes CASSSDRSNYGYTF.

The V and J genes are TRBV28 and TRBJ2-6; no firm D call. Germline V lookup: CDR1 MDHEN, CDR2 SYDVKM. This CDR3 contains 14 residues. Trimming stripped 5 bases from V and 0 bases from J, with 5 bases between. CDR3 DNA sequence: TGTGCCAGCAGTCCCTCCTCTGGGGCCAACGTCCTGACTTTC. This sequence encodes CASSPSSGANVLTF. The variable domain in full, with the rest retrieved from reference TRBV28 and TRBJ2-6, is DVKVTQSSRYLVKRTGEKVFLECVQDMDHENMFWYRQDPGLGLRLIYFSYDVKMKEKGDIPEGYSVSREKKERFSLILESASTNQTSMYLCASSPSSGANVLTFGAGSRLTVL.

The V and J genes are TRBV11-2 and TRBJ2-1; 8 nucleotides agree with TRBD2. V shed 5 bases, J shed 2 bases, and the junction held 5 bases outside the gene matches. The germline V gene has CDR1 SGHAT and CDR2 FQNNGV. The CDR3 extends over 15 amino acids. The CDR3 is CASSPAGVTYNEQFF. The CDR3 DNA reads TGTGCCAGCAGCCCAGCGGGAGTAACCTACAATGAGCAGTTCTTC.

This chain connects TRBV19 to TRBJ1-1; 10 bases are a match to TRBD1. Germline V gene sequence: CDR1 LNHDA, CDR2 SQIVND (reference sequence). V was pared by 5 bases and J by 5 bases, with 8 bases of the junction left unmatched. This CDR3 spans 15 amino acids. For the CDR3, the DNA is TGTGCCAGTAGTCCCGAAGGGACAGGGGCAACTGAAGCTTTCTTT. It codes for CASSPEGTGATEAFF.

The chain links TRBV7-2 to TRBJ1-1; no definite D call. Per the germline V gene, CDR1 is SGHTA and CDR2 is FQGNSA. The length of the CDR3 is 16 residues. V was clipped by 1 base and J by 0 bases, with 12 bases between them. As DNA, the CDR3 is TGTGCCAGCAGCTTAGGTCTTCGCAGGATGAACACTGAAGCTTTCTTT. It codes for CASSLGLRRMNTEAFF.

The gene calls are TRBV29-1 and TRBJ1-1; TRBD1 is a possible D gene (6 bases). V lost 5 bases, J lost 6 bases, and 16 bases lay in between. CDR1 is SQVTM and CDR2 is ANQGSEA in the germline V gene. The CDR3 sequence is 13 residues long. This chain's CDR3 is CSVRQVLTAEAFF. CDR3 DNA: TGCAGCGTTAGACAGGTCTTAACGGCTGAAGCTTTCTTT.

The chain recombines TRBV7-3 with TRBJ2-1; TRBD1 aligns across 8 bases. From germline, CDR1 is SGHTA and CDR2 FQGTGA. V lost 5 bases, J lost 6 bases, and 9 bases stayed unmatched. The CDR3 sequence is 15 residues long. Here the CDR3 reads CASSSQTGAGNEQFF. Here the CDR3 DNA reads TGTGCCAGCAGCAGCCAGACAGGGGCGGGCAATGAGCAGTTCTTC. The variable domain in full, with the rest retrieved from reference TRBV7-3 and TRBJ2-1, is GAGVSQTPSNKVTEKGKYVELRCDPISGHTALYWYRQSLGQGPEFLIYFQGTGAADDSGLPNDRFFAVRPEGSVSTLKIQRTERGDSAVYLCASSSQTGAGNEQFFGPGTRLTVL.

As DNA, the CDR3 is TGCAGCGCCGCCACCGGGACAGTAAACTATGGCTACACCTTC. Amino acids: CSAATGTVNYGYTF. The gene calls are TRBV29-1 and TRBJ1-2, with 7 bases identical to TRBD1. The V segment lost 7 bases and the J segment 2 bases; nucleotides outside the gene matches: 10. CDR1 is SQVTM and CDR2 is ANQGSEA in the germline V gene. The CDR3 has 14 amino acids. Together with reference TRBV29-1 and TRBJ1-2, the CDR3 gives the full variable domain: SAVISQKPSRDICQRGTSLTIQCQVDSQVTMMFWYRQQPGQSLTLIATANQGSEATYESGFVIDKFPISRPNLTFSTLTVSNMSPEDSSIYLCSAATGTVNYGYTFGSGTRLTVV.